The 30 T cell receptor beta chains reported below all come from one sample, sequenced in a study of cytomegalovirus exposure and HLA in healthy donors. This PCR relied on a set of 60 Vbeta primers and 13 Jbeta primers. Profiled with immunoSEQ multiplex PCR; TCRdb holds only in-frame clones, not every one. The sample records about 200,000 clones, approximately 85% being singletons. The sequenced material came from PBMCs. The receptors come from a woman between 35 and 50 years old in good health and CMV-seronegative.

V gene TRBV21-1 combines with J gene TRBJ2-2; TRBD2, the D gene given by the table, was not confirmed from the DNA. TRBV21-1 is shown as a pseudogene. The CDR3 extends over 19 amino acids. Here the CDR3 DNA reads TGTGCCAGCAGCAAATTTGAAGGAACTAGCGGGACTGACACCGGGGAGCTGTTTTTT. It yields the protein CASSKFEGTSGTDTGELFF.

The chain joins TRBV6-1 to TRBJ1-5, with D maybe TRBD1 (6 bases). The germline V and J ends were trimmed by 8 bases and 5 bases, with 10 bases remaining between them. The CDR3 has 12 residues. Germline V gene sequence: CDR1 MNHNS, CDR2 SASEGT. This CDR3 is CASLQGYQPQHF. CDR3 DNA sequence: TGTGCCAGCCTACAGGGTTATCAGCCCCAGCATTTT.

The chain has TRBV11-2 and TRBJ2-1, with D tentatively TRBD2 (5 bases). Trimming took 1 base from V and 10 from J, leaving 11 bases between them. The CDR3 consists of 13 residues. Germline values: CDR1 SGHAT, CDR2 FQNNGV. The DNA for the CDR3 is TGTGCCAGCAGCTTAGGAGGGCCGAGGGAGCAGTTCTTC. It is translated as CASSLGGPREQFF.

V and J are TRBV10-3 and TRBJ1-1; 7 bases line up with TRBD1. Germline V gene lookup returns CDR1 ENHRY and CDR2 SYGVKD. V was clipped by 6 bases and J by 2 bases; unmatched bases: 6. This CDR3 contains 14 residues. CDR3 DNA sequence: TGTGCCATCAGGAGGAGGGACAGCAACACTGAAGCTTTCTTT. This codes for CAIRRRDSNTEAFF.

The chain combines TRBV4-1 with TRBJ1-5; TRBD1 is a possible D gene (6 bases). The V end lost 2 bases, the J end lost 4 bases, and 18 bases lay between the germline ends. CDR1 is MGHRA, CDR2 YSYEKL, per germline. The CDR3 sequence is 17 residues long. CDR3 in amino acids: CASSQFVVNTGNQPQHF. The CDR3 DNA follows: TGCGCCAGCAGCCAATTTGTGGTAAACACAGGGAATCAGCCCCAGCATTTT.

The genes are TRBV27 and TRBJ2-7; 7 bases map to TRBD2. The CDR3 length is 14 residues. V was pared by 3 bases and J by 3 bases, with 5 bases of the junction left unmatched. Germline V lookup: CDR1 MNHEY, CDR2 SMNVEV (reference sequence). The CDR3 bases are TGTGCCAGCAGTTTTTCGGGGGGATTCTACGAGCAGTACTTC. Translated, it gives CASSFSGGFYEQYF.

The rearrangement links TRBV10-1 to TRBJ2-2, with 9 bases fitting TRBD2. Germline assignment: CDR1 WNHNN and CDR2 SYGVQD (reference sequence). The CDR3 is 17 amino acids. V trimming: 3 bases; J trimming: 7 bases; junction bases outside the gene matches: 12. This CDR3 is CASSDRTSARGDGELFF. CDR3 coding DNA: TGCGCCAGCAGTGATAGGACTAGCGCGAGAGGGGACGGGGAGCTGTTTTTT.

The V gene is TRBV27, the J gene TRBJ2-3; 9 nucleotides line up with TRBD2. Trimming removed 3 bases from V and 0 bases from J; junction bases left unmatched: 10. CDR3 size: 18 residues. CDR1 is MNHEY, CDR2 SMNVEV, per germline (reference sequence). The CDR3 here is CASSLRLAASSSTDTQYF. As DNA, the CDR3 is TGTGCCAGCAGTTTGAGACTAGCGGCTTCCTCTAGCACAGATACGCAGTATTTT.

This clone appeared a single time. The V and J genes are TRBV7-2 and TRBJ2-7; D is possibly TRBD2 (6 bases). V was pared by 8 bases and J by 0 bases, with 11 bases between. The germline CDR1 and CDR2 sequences are SGHTA and FQGNSA. This CDR3 has 13 amino acids. The CDR3 bases are TGTGCCAGCGGTAGCGGAAGCTCCTACGAGCAGTACTTC. This codes for CASGSGSSYEQYF.

The gene calls are TRBV9 and TRBJ2-4; D is perhaps TRBD2 (5 bases). Trimming took 0 bases from V and 9 from J, leaving 10 bases between them. The length of the CDR3 is 13 residues. Germline V gene lookup returns CDR1 SGDLS and CDR2 YYNGEE. The CDR3 DNA reads as TGTGCCAGCAGCGTAGGGGGAGAAGGCATTCAGTACTTC. It translates to CASSVGGEGIQYF.

The chain joins TRBV6-5 to TRBJ1-5; D gene uncertain. The V and J ends lost 5 bases and 2 bases respectively, with 7 bases between them. This CDR3 has 13 amino acids. The germline gives CDR1 MNHEY, CDR2 SVGAGI. CDR3 DNA sequence: TGTGCCAGCAGTGAACGGGGCAATCAGCCCCAGCATTTT. This codes for CASSERGNQPQHF.

The J gene is TRBJ2-2, the V gene TRBV19; weak D call: TRBD1 (6 bases). Trimming pared 6 bases from V and 5 bases from J, leaving 13 bases between. Germline V lookup: CDR1 LNHDA, CDR2 SQIVND (reference sequence). This CDR3 region has 14 residues. CDR3 in DNA: TGTGCCAGTAGATACAGGGTTGAGACCGGGGAGCTGTTTTTT. Amino acids: CASRYRVETGELFF.

The V gene is TRBV4-2, the J gene TRBJ2-6; weak D call: TRBD1 (6 bases). The V end lost 2 bases, the J end lost 0 bases, and 17 bases lay between the germline ends. CDR1 and CDR2 (germline): LGHNA, YNFKEQ. The CDR3 is 19 residues long. CDR3 in amino acids: CASSQTRTEKFSGANVLTF. For the CDR3, the DNA is TGTGCCAGCAGCCAAACCCGGACAGAGAAGTTCTCTGGGGCCAACGTCCTGACTTTC.

The V and J genes are TRBV7-2 and TRBJ2-5; TRBD1 matches 9 bases. With the DNA end fitting TRBJ2-7 better, the J assignment may be wrong. Germline CDR1 reads SGHTA; CDR2 reads FQGNSA. The CDR3 loop spans 15 amino acids. The CDR3 reads CASRRGGTGYTEQYF. The CDR3 DNA reads TGTGCCAGCAGGAGAGGCGGGACAGGGTATACCGAGCAGTACTTC.

The chain combines TRBV29-1 with TRBJ2-5; possible D gene TRBD2, 7 bases. V gave up 7 bases and J gave up 1 base, with 19 bases separating them. This CDR3 has 15 residues. Germline values: CDR1 SQVTM, CDR2 ANQGSEA. DNA for the CDR3: TGCAGCGCCGGAGGGGGGGGATCAAGCCAAGAGACCCAGTACTTC. This sequence encodes CSAGGGGSSQETQYF.

Comments on this clone: The same CDR3 arises from other DNA sequences in this sample as well. The V and J genes are TRBV27 and TRBJ2-5, with a possible D match to TRBD2 (6 bases). The CDR3 length is 11 residues. Trimming removed 3 bases at V and 7 bases at J, with 6 bases between. The germline CDR1 and CDR2 sequences are MNHEY and SMNVEV (reference sequence). The CDR3 region has the DNA TGTGCCAGCAGTTTGGGGGGGACCCAGTACTTC. Translation: CASSLGGTQYF.

The rearrangement joins TRBV18 to TRBJ1-2; a possible D gene is TRBD1 (5 bases). CDR3 length: 12 amino acids. CDR1 and CDR2 (germline): KGHSH, LQKENI. V gave up 6 bases and J gave up 2 bases, with 7 bases separating them. This CDR3 reads CASSTENYGYTF. The CDR3 DNA reads TGTGCCAGCTCGACAGAGAACTATGGCTACACCTTC.

The chain links TRBV19 to TRBJ2-7; 7 bases are shared with TRBD2. The junction had 5 bases not matched to a gene; V was cut back by 3 bases and J by 6 bases. Germline values: CDR1 LNHDA, CDR2 SQIVND (reference sequence). The CDR3 is made up of 13 amino acids. The CDR3 here is CASSIREALEQYF. CDR3 nucleotide sequence: TGTGCCAGTAGTATCCGGGAGGCGCTCGAGCAGTACTTC.

The CDR3 reads CASSLQLDNEQFF. CDR3 bases: TGTGCCAGCAGCTTGCAACTTGACAATGAGCAGTTCTTC. The J gene is TRBJ2-1, the V gene TRBV7-9; D uncertain. With 3 bases removed from V and 5 bases from J, the gap between germline ends came to 8 bases. CDR3 length: 13 amino acids. Germline-derived CDR1 and CDR2 are SEHNR and FQNEAQ (reference sequence).

The sample holds one count of this clone. This sequence joins TRBV2 and TRBJ2-5, with D perhaps TRBD1 (5 bases). Trimming shortened V by 3 bases and J by 11 bases, and 16 bases separated the two germline ends. CDR1 and CDR2 (germline): SNHLY, FYNNEI. This CDR3 comprises 13 residues. The CDR3 here is CASSEFARAKQYF. The CDR3 coding sequence is TGTGCCAGCAGTGAGTTTGCCAGGGCCAAGCAGTACTTC.

On this clone itself: Other DNA sequences within the sample encode an identical CDR3. This chain links TRBV25-1 with TRBJ2-5; TRBD1 matches 7 bases. V lost 1 base and J lost 5; bases outside the gene matches: 7. This CDR3 region has 15 residues. Germline CDR1 MGHDK, CDR2 SYGVNS. The CDR3 loop is CASSESGRGSETQYF. Here the CDR3 DNA reads TGTGCCAGCAGTGAATCAGGCAGGGGGTCGGAGACCCAGTACTTC.

This clone is a singleton in its sample. The chain has TRBV5-1 and TRBJ2-7; tentative D call: TRBD2 (6 bases). Trimming shortened V by 0 bases and J by 0 bases, and 22 bases separated the two germline ends. The CDR3 loop spans 19 amino acids. Germline assignment: CDR1 SGHRS and CDR2 YFSETQ. In DNA form, the CDR3 reads TGCGCCAGCAGCTTGGGTGCGGCACCGGGACTCAAATCCTCCTACGAGCAGTACTTC. Its translation: CASSLGAAPGLKSSYEQYF.

This chain connects TRBV9 to TRBJ1-5; possibly TRBD1 for D (5 bases). Germline V CDR1 and CDR2: SGDLS, YYNGEE. Trimming pared 2 bases from V and 5 bases from J, leaving 11 bases between. The CDR3 is 14 amino acids. The CDR3 bases are TGTGCCAGCAGCGTTTCAGGGTTGCATCAGCCCCAGCATTTT. As protein: CASSVSGLHQPQHF.

A remark on this clone: Other DNA sequences in this specimen translate into the identical CDR3. This sequence joins TRBV30 and TRBJ2-3, with TRBD2 matching over 9 bases. The germline CDR1 and CDR2 sequences are GTSNPN and SVGIG (reference sequence). The CDR3 runs 15 residues. V lost 8 bases to trimming and J lost 6 bases; unmatched junction nucleotides: 15. The CDR3 here is CAMRSLAGRADTQYF. For the CDR3, the DNA is TGTGCCATGAGGTCCCTAGCGGGGAGGGCGGATACGCAGTATTTT.

This chain uses TRBV5-1 with TRBJ2-3, with TRBD2 matching over 8 bases. CDR1 and CDR2 from the germline V gene are SGHRS and YFSETQ. J gave up 4 bases and V 4 bases, and 11 bases lay outside the gene matches. This CDR3 has 16 residues. The CDR3, as DNA: TGCGCCAGCAGCGCCGGAAGCGGGAGTTATTCAGATACGCAGTATTTT. Translated: CASSAGSGSYSDTQYF. The full variable domain, with the rest looked up from reference TRBV5-1 and TRBJ2-3, is KAGVTQTPRYLIKTRGQQVTLSCSPISGHRSVSWYQQTPGQGLQFLFEYFSETQRNKGNFPGRFSGRQFSNSRSEMNVSTLELGDSALYLCASSAGSGSYSDTQYFGPGTRLTVL.

The chain employs TRBV27 and TRBJ2-1; 8 positions match TRBD1. V trimming: 3 bases; J trimming: 0 bases; junction bases outside the gene matches: 10. This CDR3 region has 18 residues. CDR1 is MNHEY, CDR2 SMNVEV, per germline (reference sequence). The CDR3 region has the DNA TGTGCCAGCAGTTTCCTTAGGACAGGGTTAAGCTCCTACAATGAGCAGTTCTTC. It codes for CASSFLRTGLSSYNEQFF.

This chain links TRBV7-9 with TRBJ2-1; D remains unclear. This CDR3 is 14 amino acids long. V was shortened by 1 base and J by 1 base, with 5 bases between the two germline ends. Per germline, CDR1 SEHNR and CDR2 FQNEAQ (reference sequence). CDR3 loop: CASSLGESYNEQFF. The CDR3 nucleotides read TGTGCCAGCAGCTTAGGAGAGTCCTACAATGAGCAGTTCTTC.

A word on this clone: Because the CDR3's place on the DNA is in doubt, the DNA is left out and the CDR3 is given as listed by TCRdb. This rearrangement joins TRBV21-1 to TRBJ1-2; the D segment call TRBD1 is taken from the table without a DNA check. TRBV21-1 is given as a pseudogene. The CDR3 length is 14 residues, termini included. The CDR3: CASSKVAGGIGYTF.

Worth noting for this clone: The sample holds other DNA sequences that translate to the same CDR3. V usage is TRBV5-1 and J usage is TRBJ2-3; 8 positions agree with TRBD2. CDR1 and CDR2 from the germline V gene are SGHRS and YFSETQ. V lost 0 bases, J lost 1 base, and 1 base stayed unmatched. The CDR3 contains 15 residues. The CDR3 reads CASSLVAGRTDTQYF. The CDR3 region has the DNA TGCGCCAGCAGCTTGGTAGCGGGACGCACAGATACGCAGTATTTT.

The chain uses TRBV7-9 and TRBJ2-1; no definite D call. The V gene's germline CDR1 is SEHNR and CDR2 FQNEAQ (reference sequence). Trimming removed 5 bases at V and 5 bases at J, with 13 bases between. This CDR3 is 14 amino acids long. This CDR3 reads CASSPHFPDNEQFF. The CDR3 coding sequence is TGTGCCAGCAGCCCCCACTTCCCCGACAATGAGCAGTTCTTC.